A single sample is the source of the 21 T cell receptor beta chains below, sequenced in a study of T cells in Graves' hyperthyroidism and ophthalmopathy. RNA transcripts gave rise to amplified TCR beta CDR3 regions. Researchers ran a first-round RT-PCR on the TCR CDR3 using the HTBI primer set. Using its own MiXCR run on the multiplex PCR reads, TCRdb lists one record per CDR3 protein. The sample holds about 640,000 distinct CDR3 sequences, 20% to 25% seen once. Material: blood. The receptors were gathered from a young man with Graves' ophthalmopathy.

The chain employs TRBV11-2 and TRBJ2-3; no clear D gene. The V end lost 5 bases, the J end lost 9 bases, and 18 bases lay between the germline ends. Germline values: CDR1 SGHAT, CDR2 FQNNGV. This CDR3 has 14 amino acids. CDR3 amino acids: CASSPILGVDTQYF. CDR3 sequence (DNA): TGTGCCAGCAGCCCGATTCTAGGCGTAGACACGCAGTATTTT.

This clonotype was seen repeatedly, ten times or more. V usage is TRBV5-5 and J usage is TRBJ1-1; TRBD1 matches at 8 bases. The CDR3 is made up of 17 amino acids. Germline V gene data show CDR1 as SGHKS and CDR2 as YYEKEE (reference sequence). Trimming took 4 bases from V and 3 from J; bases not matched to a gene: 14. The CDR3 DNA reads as TGTGCCAGCAGCCGAGGTCTCTCAGGGGGCGCGTACACTGAAGCTTTCTTT. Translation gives CASSRGLSGGAYTEAFF.

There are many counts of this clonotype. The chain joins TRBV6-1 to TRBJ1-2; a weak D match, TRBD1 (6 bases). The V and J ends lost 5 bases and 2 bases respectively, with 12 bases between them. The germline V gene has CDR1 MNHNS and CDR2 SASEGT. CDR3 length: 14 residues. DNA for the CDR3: TGTGCCAGCAGTCTTACAGGGAGAAACTATGGCTACACCTTC. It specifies CASSLTGRNYGYTF.

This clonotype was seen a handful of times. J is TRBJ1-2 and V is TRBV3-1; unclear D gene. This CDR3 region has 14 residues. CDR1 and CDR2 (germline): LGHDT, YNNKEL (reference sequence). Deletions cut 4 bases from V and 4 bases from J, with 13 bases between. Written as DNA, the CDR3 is TGTGCCAGCAGCCCAGCTACAGAAGTCTATGGCTACACCTTC. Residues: CASSPATEVYGYTF.

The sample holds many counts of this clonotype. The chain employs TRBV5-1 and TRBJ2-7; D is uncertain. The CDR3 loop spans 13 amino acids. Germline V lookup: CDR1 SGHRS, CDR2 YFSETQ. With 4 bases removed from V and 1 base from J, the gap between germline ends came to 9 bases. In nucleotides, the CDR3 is TGCGCCAGCAGCCACGGGCCTTCCTACGAGCAGTACTTC. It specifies CASSHGPSYEQYF.

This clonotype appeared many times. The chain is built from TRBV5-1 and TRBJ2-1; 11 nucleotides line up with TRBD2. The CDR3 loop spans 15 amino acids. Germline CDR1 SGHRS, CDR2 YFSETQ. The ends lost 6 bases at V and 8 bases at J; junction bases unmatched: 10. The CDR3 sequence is CASTLLAGGYHEQFF. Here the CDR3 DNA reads TGCGCCAGCACGCTATTAGCGGGAGGGTACCATGAGCAGTTCTTC.

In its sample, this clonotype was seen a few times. The CDR3 protein is CASSYDRGYEQYF. The CDR3, as DNA: TGTGCCAGCAGTTACGACAGGGGTTACGAGCAGTACTTC. This chain links TRBV6-5 with TRBJ2-7; 8 bases match TRBD1. This CDR3 region has 13 residues. Trimming at V came to 2 bases and at J to 4 bases, leaving 1 base not matched to a gene. The germline V gene has CDR1 MNHEY and CDR2 SVGAGI.

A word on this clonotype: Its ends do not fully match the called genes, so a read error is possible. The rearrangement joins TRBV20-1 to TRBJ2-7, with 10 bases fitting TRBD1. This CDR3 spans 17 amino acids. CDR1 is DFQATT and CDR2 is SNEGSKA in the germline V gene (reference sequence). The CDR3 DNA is TGCCGTGCTAGAGACTTATCCGGGACAGGGGCCAGCTACGAGCAGTACTTC. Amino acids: CRARDLSGTGASYEQYF.

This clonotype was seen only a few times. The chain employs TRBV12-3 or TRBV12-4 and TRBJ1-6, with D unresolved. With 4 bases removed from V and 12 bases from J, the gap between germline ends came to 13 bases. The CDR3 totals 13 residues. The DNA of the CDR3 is TGTGCCAGCAGTTCTGTGGCCGGAAAACCCCTCCACTTT. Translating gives CASSSVAGKPLHF.

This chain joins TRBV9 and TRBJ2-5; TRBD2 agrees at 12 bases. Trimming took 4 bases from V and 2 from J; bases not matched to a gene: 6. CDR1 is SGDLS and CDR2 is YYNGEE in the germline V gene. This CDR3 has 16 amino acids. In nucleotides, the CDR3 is TGTGCCAGCAGCCCCGGACTAGCGGGGATACAAGAGACCCAGTACTTC. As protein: CASSPGLAGIQETQYF.

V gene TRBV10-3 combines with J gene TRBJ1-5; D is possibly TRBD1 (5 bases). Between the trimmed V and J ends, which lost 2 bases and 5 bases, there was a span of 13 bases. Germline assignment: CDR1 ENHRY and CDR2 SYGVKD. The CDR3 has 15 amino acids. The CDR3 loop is CAISEGATSDQPQHF. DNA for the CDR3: TGTGCCATCAGTGAGGGGGCTACGAGCGATCAGCCCCAGCATTTT.

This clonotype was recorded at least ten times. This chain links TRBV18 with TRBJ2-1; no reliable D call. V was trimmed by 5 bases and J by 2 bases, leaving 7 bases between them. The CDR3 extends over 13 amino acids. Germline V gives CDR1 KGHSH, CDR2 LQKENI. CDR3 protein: CASSGEPYNEQFF. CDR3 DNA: TGTGCCAGCTCAGGAGAGCCCTACAATGAGCAGTTCTTC.

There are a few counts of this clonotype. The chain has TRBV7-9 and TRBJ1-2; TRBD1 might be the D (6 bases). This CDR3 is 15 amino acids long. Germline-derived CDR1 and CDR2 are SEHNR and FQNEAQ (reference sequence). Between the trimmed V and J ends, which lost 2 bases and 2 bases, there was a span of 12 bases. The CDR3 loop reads CASSLFAGDNYGYTF. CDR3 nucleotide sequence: TGTGCCAGCAGCTTATTCGCAGGGGACAACTATGGCTACACCTTC.

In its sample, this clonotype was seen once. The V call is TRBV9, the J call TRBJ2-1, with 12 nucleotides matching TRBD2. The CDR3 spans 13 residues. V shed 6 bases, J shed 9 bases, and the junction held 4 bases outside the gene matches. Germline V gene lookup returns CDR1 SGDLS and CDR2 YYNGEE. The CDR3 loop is CASTSGREGEQFF. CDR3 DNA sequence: TGTGCCAGCACTAGCGGGAGGGAAGGTGAGCAGTTCTTC.

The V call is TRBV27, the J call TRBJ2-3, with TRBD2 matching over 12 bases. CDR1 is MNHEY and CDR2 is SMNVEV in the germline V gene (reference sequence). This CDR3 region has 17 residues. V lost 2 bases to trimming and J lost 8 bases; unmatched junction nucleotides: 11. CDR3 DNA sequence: TGTGCCAGCAGTTTAGGGCTAGCGGGAGGGAAGGTAGTTACGCAGTATTTT. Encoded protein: CASSLGLAGGKVVTQYF.

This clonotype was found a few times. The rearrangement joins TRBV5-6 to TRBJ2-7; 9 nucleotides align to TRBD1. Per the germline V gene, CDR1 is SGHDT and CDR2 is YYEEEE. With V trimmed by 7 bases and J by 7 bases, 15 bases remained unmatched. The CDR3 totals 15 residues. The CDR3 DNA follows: TGTGCCAGCCGACTATCAGGGACAGGGTTTTGGGAGCAGTACTTC. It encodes CASRLSGTGFWEQYF.

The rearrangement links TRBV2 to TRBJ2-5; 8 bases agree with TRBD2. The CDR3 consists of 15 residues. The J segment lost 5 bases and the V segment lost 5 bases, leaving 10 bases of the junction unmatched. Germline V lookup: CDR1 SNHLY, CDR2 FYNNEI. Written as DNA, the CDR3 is TGTGCCAGCAGTACCCGGCGAGCGGGAGTGGAGACCCAGTACTTC. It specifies CASSTRRAGVETQYF. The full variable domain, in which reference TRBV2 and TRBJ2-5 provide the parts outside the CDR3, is EPEVTQTPSHQVTQMGQEVILRCVPISNHLYFYWYRQILGQKVEFLVSFYNNEISEKSEIFDDQFSVERPDGSNFTLKIRSTKLEDSAMYFCASSTRRAGVETQYFGPGTRLLVL.

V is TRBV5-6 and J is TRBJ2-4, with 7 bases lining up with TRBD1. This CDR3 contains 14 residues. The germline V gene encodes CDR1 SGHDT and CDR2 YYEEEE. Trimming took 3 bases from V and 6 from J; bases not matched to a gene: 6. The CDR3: CASSSGSGGNIQYF. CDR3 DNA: TGTGCCAGCAGCTCAGGGTCAGGGGGAAACATTCAGTACTTC.

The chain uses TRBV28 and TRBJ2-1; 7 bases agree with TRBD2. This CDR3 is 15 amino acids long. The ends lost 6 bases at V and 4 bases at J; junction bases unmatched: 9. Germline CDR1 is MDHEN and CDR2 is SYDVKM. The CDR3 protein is CASRYTGTTYNEQFF. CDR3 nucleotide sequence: TGTGCCAGCAGGTATACCGGGACTACATACAATGAGCAGTTCTTC. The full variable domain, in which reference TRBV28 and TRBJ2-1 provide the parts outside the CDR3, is DVKVTQSSRYLVKRTGEKVFLECVQDMDHENMFWYRQDPGLGLRLIYFSYDVKMKEKGDIPEGYSVSREKKERFSLILESASTNQTSMYLCASRYTGTTYNEQFFGPGTRLTVL.

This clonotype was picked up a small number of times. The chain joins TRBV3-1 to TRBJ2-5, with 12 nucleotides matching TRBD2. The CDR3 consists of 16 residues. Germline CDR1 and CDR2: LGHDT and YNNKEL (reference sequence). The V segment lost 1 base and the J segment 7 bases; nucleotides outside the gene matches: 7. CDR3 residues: CASSQASSGGAGTQYF. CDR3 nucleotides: TGTGCCAGCAGCCAAGCGTCTAGCGGGGGGGCGGGGACCCAGTACTTC.

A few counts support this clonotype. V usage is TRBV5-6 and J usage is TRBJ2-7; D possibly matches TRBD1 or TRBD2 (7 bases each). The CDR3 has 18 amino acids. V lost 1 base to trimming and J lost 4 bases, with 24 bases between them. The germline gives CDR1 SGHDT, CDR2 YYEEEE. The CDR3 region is CASSLNAGRGRVKYEQYF. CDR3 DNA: TGTGCCAGCAGCTTGAATGCTGGGAGGGGGCGCGTTAAGTACGAGCAGTACTTC.